This TCR beta chain was observed in a study of chronic HIV infection and antiretroviral therapy. TCRdb processed the 5' RACE reads anew with MiXCR; each CDR3 protein has one entry. The data show approximately 47,000 distinct CDR3 sequences, about 18% seen once. This clonotype appeared a few times. The sequenced sample consisted of peripheral blood. This TCR derives from an adult who had HIV and had not received antiretroviral therapy, or was an uninfected healthy control (not recorded which).

The CDR3 DNA sequence: TGTGCCAGCAGTTTCAGGGCTCCTGAAAAACTGTTTTTT. It is translated as CASSFRAPEKLFF. The chain is built from TRBV27 and TRBJ1-4; the D gene is possibly TRBD1 (5 bases). From germline, CDR1 is MNHEY and CDR2 SMNVEV (reference sequence). The CDR3 runs 13 residues. With 3 bases removed from V and 7 bases from J, the gap between germline ends came to 9 bases.